This TCR beta chain was retrieved from a study of TIL therapy for anti-PD-1-resistant metastatic lung cancer. About the study: Median tumor mutation burden was about 1.5 mutations per megabase. Study-level results: TIL clonotype persistence in blood showed no apparent association with response.

Time point denoted: pre-treatment sample, taken before nivolumab and TIL therapy. The libraries were made with immunoSEQ v3. Each library reached roughly 1.9 million read pairs, or roughly 4.5-6 million at deep level. Sequencing used immunoSEQ multiplex PCR; TCRdb keeps in-frame clones, though not all of them. This table holds about 60,000 clones, 87% found once. For this clone: Its cognate antigen is unknown.

This receptor was obtained from a person between 25 and 79 years old with non-small cell lung cancer. Specimen: blood, collected at baseline.

The CDR3 DNA follows: TGTGCCAGTAGTATTTTAGCGGGAGGGTTGTACGAGCAGTACTTC. Translation gives CASSILAGGLYEQYF. This chain uses TRBV19 with TRBJ2-7; the match to TRBD2 covers 11 bases. The V gene end was trimmed by 3 bases and the J gene end by 4 bases; junction bases not matched to a gene: 5. CDR3 length equals 15 residues. Per the germline V gene, CDR1 is LNHDA and CDR2 is SQIVND (reference sequence).